This T cell receptor (beta chain) was identified in a study of CD8+CD57+ T cells in acquired aplastic anemia. General study findings and limits: Patients and controls were found to share 25 to 30 CD8+ CDR3 sequences.

Researchers used genomic DNA as the template to profile TCR beta VDJ and CDR3. Each CDR3 protein is one row after TCRdb ran MiXCR on the reads. The sample includes around 210,000 distinct CDR3 sequences, 55% to 65% of them seen just once. Germline CDR1 and CDR2: SGHRS and YFSETQ. This CDR3 has 12 residues. This clonotype has a single count. What it recognizes is unknown. One end of the junction varies from germline; a read error may be responsible. Sequencing involved patients with CD8+CD57+ cell expansion previously shown by flow cytometry. Severe acquired aplastic anemia was the diagnosis recorded for all patients.

The sequenced sample was sorted CD4+, CD8+, or CD8+CD57+ T cells (not recorded which) from PBMCs. The J gene is TRBJ1-1, the V gene TRBV5-1; D is undetermined. The sequence was collected from a human donor with aplastic anemia. CDR3 region: CASSTGNLEVFF. As DNA, the CDR3 is TGCGCCAGCAGCACCGGGAACCTAGAAGTTTTCTTT.